This is a list of T cell receptor beta chains from one sample in a study of response to subunit inactivated influenza vaccine. One entry per CDR3 protein results from TCRdb running MiXCR on the RT-PCR reads. The table shows 500,000 to 700,000 distinct CDR3 sequences, with roughly 23% occurring only once. These data also formed part of another study, on T cells expressing NK-cell markers.

The specimen comprised CD4+ T cells sorted from PBMCs, sampled approximately 13 days after vaccination. The receptors here all came from a man over 45 who received an inactivated influenza vaccine. CDR3s include the opening cysteine and the closing phenylalanine or tryptophan. The D gene is left open where the match is weak. Size is stated for part of the rows, as once, few or many counts, or as a class when the clone is expanded.

-	TRBV5-1	TRBJ2-4	TRBD1	CASSPGTGELAKNIQYF	TGCGCCAGCAGCCCCGGGACAGGAGAACTAGCCAAAAACATTCAGTACTTC
-	TRBV15	TRBJ2-1	TRBD1	CATSRDQGTGEQFF	TGTGCCACCAGCAGAGATCAGGGGACAGGGGAGCAGTTCTTC
few	TRBV6-1	TRBJ2-7	-	CASSRATGLREQYF	TGTGCCAGCAGCCGCGCGACTGGCCTCAGGGAGCAGTACTTC
many	TRBV5-1	TRBJ2-2	-	CASSPFGSGLDSNTGELFF	TGCGCCAGCAGCCCTTTTGGTTCCGGACTGGACTCTAACACCGGGGAGCTGTTTTTT
-	TRBV7-2	TRBJ2-3	-	CASSLVRTVTDTQYF	TGTGCCAGCAGCTTAGTCAGGACCGTCACAGATACGCAGTATTTT
many	TRBV27	TRBJ2-1	-	CASKLWQDDEQFF	TGTGCCAGCAAACTGTGGCAAGACGATGAGCAGTTCTTC
-	TRBV2	TRBJ2-2	-	CASSGWGELFF	TGTGCCAGCAGTGGATGGGGGGAGCTGTTTTTT
-	TRBV7-2	TRBJ2-5	TRBD2	CASSLGRDSGGAQYF	TGTGCCAGCAGCTTAGGACGGGATAGCGGGGGGGCTCAGTACTTC
-	TRBV12-3/TRBV12-4	TRBJ1-2	TRBD1	CASSRGQGRGGYTF	TGTGCCAGCAGTAGAGGACAGGGGAGGGGCGGCTACACCTTC
few	TRBV7-2	TRBJ2-1	-	CASSLMTRTHNEQFF	TGTGCCAGCAGCTTAATGACTAGGACCCACAATGAGCAGTTCTTC
-	TRBV12-3/TRBV12-4	TRBJ1-1	-	CATGRRSMNAEAFF	TGTGCCACAGGGAGAAGGAGTATGAACGCTGAAGCTTTCTTT
-	TRBV20-1	TRBJ2-5	-	CSASVETQYF	TGCAGTGCTAGTGTAGAGACCCAGTACTTC
-	TRBV18	TRBJ1-5	-	CASSRARGNQPQHF	TGTGCCAGCTCACGTGCGCGGGGCAATCAGCCCCAGCATTTT
-	TRBV7-2	TRBJ2-1	-	CASSVRDRAYNEQFF	TGTGCCAGCAGCGTCCGGGACCGAGCCTACAATGAGCAGTTCTTC
-	TRBV5-1	TRBJ1-2	-	CASSTPDSYGYTF	TGCGCCAGCAGCACGCCGGACAGCTATGGCTACACCTTC
few	TRBV12-3/TRBV12-4	TRBJ2-7	-	CASSLTRQAFYEQYF	TGTGCCAGCAGTTTAACCCGTCAAGCGTTTTACGAGCAGTACTTC
few	TRBV15	TRBJ2-1	TRBD1	CATKTGGLYNEQFF	TGTGCCACCAAGACAGGGGGGTTATACAATGAGCAGTTCTTC
-	TRBV7-8	TRBJ2-5	-	CASSLTRMETQYF	TGTGCCAGCAGCTTAACAAGGATGGAGACCCAGTACTTC
few	TRBV5-1	TRBJ1-1	TRBD1	CASSKGDRGNTEAFF	TGCGCCAGCAGCAAAGGCGACAGGGGGAACACTGAAGCTTTCTTT
few	TRBV28	TRBJ1-3	TRBD1	CASSSTGELGYTIYF	TGTGCCAGCAGTTCGACAGGGGAGCTTGGATACACCATATATTTT
-	TRBV20-1	TRBJ2-7	TRBD2	CSAPSGSSYEQYF	TGCAGTGCTCCGAGCGGGAGCTCCTACGAGCAGTACTTC
-	TRBV4-3	TRBJ2-2	-	CASSLIGFDGELFF	TGCGCCAGCAGTCTAATAGGGTTTGACGGGGAGCTGTTTTTT